These 23 T cell receptor beta chains came from one sample sequenced in a study of OX40 agonist ivuxolimab in advanced cancers. Profiled with immunoSEQ multiplex PCR; TCRdb holds only in-frame clones, not every one. The sample contains over 40,000 clones, 65% to 85% of which appear only once. The source material was CD4+ or CD8+ T cells sorted from blood, sampled in a trial of the OX40 agonist ivuxolimab. These receptors were taken from an adult with an advanced solid tumor such as melanoma, head and neck, liver or kidney cancer.

This chain links TRBV19 with TRBJ2-5; the D gene could be TRBD1 or TRBD2 (5 bases each). The V gene's germline CDR1 is LNHDA and CDR2 SQIVND (reference sequence). This CDR3 has 13 residues. V dropped 5 bases and J dropped 5 bases, with 12 bases sitting between them. CDR3 DNA: TGTGCCAGTAGTTGGGGGACGGGGGAGACCCAGTACTTC. Translating it yields CASSWGTGETQYF.

V gene TRBV6-1 combines with J gene TRBJ2-1, with 7 nucleotides matching TRBD1. This CDR3 contains 13 residues. V gave up 5 bases and J gave up 6 bases; unmatched junction bases: 4. Germline CDR1 MNHNS, CDR2 SASEGT. The CDR3 coding sequence is TGTGCCAGCAGTCAGGGACAGATCAATGAGCAGTTCTTC. Translation gives CASSQGQINEQFF.

CDR3 in DNA: TGCGCCAGCAGCCCCTGGGGGATGGCTGGACAGCCCCAGCATTTT. It codes for CASSPWGMAGQPQHF. The chain links TRBV5-1 to TRBJ1-5, with D perhaps matching TRBD1 (5 bases). V was cut by 4 bases and J by 7 bases, with 18 bases left in between. CDR3 length equals 15 residues. The germline CDR1 and CDR2 sequences are SGHRS and YFSETQ.

This clone was detected only once. V gene TRBV6-5 combines with J gene TRBJ1-2; D is undetermined. This CDR3 is 12 amino acids long. The germline gives CDR1 MNHEY, CDR2 SVGAGI. Trimming left V 5 bases short and J 7 bases short, with 11 bases between. The CDR3 DNA reads as TGTGCCAGCAGTCCGACTGTGGGTGGCTACACCTTC. This encodes CASSPTVGGYTF.

The chain couples TRBV10-2 to TRBJ2-3; D not certain. CDR1 WSHSY and CDR2 SAAADI come from the germline V gene. V was pared by 4 bases and J by 2 bases, with 7 bases between. This CDR3 is built from 13 residues. The CDR3 nucleotides read TGCGCCAGCAGTGGTACGGCCACAGATACGCAGTATTTT. Amino acid sequence: CASSGTATDTQYF.

This clone was seen a handful of times. In DNA form, the CDR3 reads TGTGCCAGCAGCCAAGTAGTTGGACAGGGCGACACTGAAGCTTTCTTT. Residues: CASSQVVGQGDTEAFF. This chain connects TRBV4-2 to TRBJ1-1; 8 bases fit TRBD1. The CDR3 length is 16 residues. Germline CDR1 LGHNA, CDR2 YNFKEQ. Trimming at V came to 1 base and at J to 3 bases, leaving 7 bases not matched to a gene.

The chain joins TRBV5-1 to TRBJ2-1; the D gene is possibly TRBD2 (6 bases). The V end lost 9 bases, the J end lost 0 bases, and 10 bases lay between the germline ends. From germline, CDR1 is SGHRS and CDR2 YFSETQ. The CDR3 is 13 residues long. The chain's CDR3 is CATRLGSYNEQFF. In DNA form, the CDR3 reads TGCGCCACCCGACTAGGCTCCTACAATGAGCAGTTCTTC.

The chain couples TRBV5-1 to TRBJ2-7, with a tentative D call TRBD1 (6 bases). Trimming pared 5 bases from V and 2 bases from J, leaving 11 bases between. CDR1 and CDR2 (germline): SGHRS, YFSETQ. CDR3 length: 13 residues. The CDR3 reads CASSVQGTYEQYF. As DNA, the CDR3 is TGCGCCAGCAGTGTACAGGGAACCTACGAGCAGTACTTC.

This chain uses TRBV5-1 with TRBJ2-5, with TRBD2 identical over 9 bases. Germline V gene data show CDR1 as SGHRS and CDR2 as YFSETQ. This CDR3 contains 16 residues. V shed 0 bases, J shed 5 bases, and the junction held 8 bases outside the gene matches. CDR3 DNA sequence: TGCGCCAGCAGCTTGGCCGCCAGCGGGGGGTTCGAGACCCAGTACTTC. Amino acid sequence: CASSLAASGGFETQYF.

V is TRBV5-6 and J is TRBJ2-7; D might be TRBD1 (5 bases). Germline CDR1 is SGHDT and CDR2 is YYEEEE. V was pared by 3 bases and J by 3 bases, with 13 bases between. This CDR3 spans 14 amino acids. This CDR3 reads CASSSVMTDYEQYF. CDR3 nucleotides: TGTGCCAGCAGCTCCGTTATGACAGACTACGAGCAGTACTTC.

This clone occurred once. The CDR3 sequence: CSASKNTEAFF. The CDR3 DNA follows: TGCAGTGCTAGTAAGAACACTGAAGCTTTCTTT. The gene calls are TRBV20-1 and TRBJ1-1; no definite D call. Deletions cut 3 bases from V and 1 base from J, with 3 bases between. CDR3 length: 11 amino acids. CDR1 and CDR2 (germline): DFQATT, SNEGSKA (reference sequence).

V gene TRBV7-3 combines with J gene TRBJ2-1; 8 bases map to TRBD2. Germline CDR1 and CDR2: SGHTA and FQGTGA. V shed 4 bases, J shed 6 bases, and the junction held 2 bases outside the gene matches. The CDR3 sequence is 13 residues long. In nucleotides, the CDR3 is TGTGCCAGCAGCTCCGGGACTAGCAATGAGCAGTTCTTC. It specifies CASSSGTSNEQFF.

The chain couples TRBV11-2 to TRBJ1-6; D possibly corresponds to TRBD1 (5 bases). With 1 base removed from V and 7 bases from J, the gap between germline ends came to 11 bases. CDR1 SGHAT and CDR2 FQNNGV come from the germline V gene. The CDR3 has 15 amino acids. The CDR3 protein is CASSLGVAGNSPLHF. In nucleotides, the CDR3 is TGTGCCAGCAGCTTAGGTGTAGCAGGGAATTCACCCCTCCACTTT.

This chain links TRBV23-1 with TRBJ2-2; a weak D match, TRBD2 (5 bases). TRBV23-1 is given ORF status, its function remaining uncertain. V gave up 4 bases and J gave up 5 bases, with 20 bases separating them. This CDR3 region has 17 residues. The CDR3 DNA reads as TGCGCCAGCAGTCCCTCTGGGCCCGGGGTACGGACCGGGGAGCTGTTTTTT. Translation gives CASSPSGPGVRTGELFF.

This chain connects TRBV5-4 to TRBJ2-1, with 7 bases matching TRBD2. The CDR3 runs 14 residues. Germline values: CDR1 SGHNT, CDR2 YYREEE (reference sequence). V lost 4 bases to trimming and J lost 5 bases; unmatched junction nucleotides: 6. CDR3 nucleotide sequence: TGTGCCAGCAGCCCACGTGCGGGAGACAATGAGCAGTTCTTC. It codes for CASSPRAGDNEQFF.

V gene TRBV11-2 combines with J gene TRBJ2-5; 7 nucleotides match TRBD2. V was clipped by 1 base and J by 5 bases; unmatched bases: 1. The CDR3 consists of 13 residues. The germline CDR1 and CDR2 sequences are SGHAT and FQNNGV. The CDR3 sequence is CASSLGLAETQYF. Written as DNA, the CDR3 is TGTGCCAGCAGCTTAGGACTAGCTGAGACCCAGTACTTC.

The rearrangement uses TRBV11-2 and TRBJ2-7, with 7 bases that match TRBD2. The trim removed 5 bases at V and 0 bases at J, leaving 7 bases unmatched. The germline V gene encodes CDR1 SGHAT and CDR2 FQNNGV. The CDR3 runs to 15 residues. The CDR3 DNA follows: TGTGCCAGCAGCGTTACTAGCGAACGCTCCTACGAGCAGTACTTC. It encodes CASSVTSERSYEQYF.

This rearrangement joins TRBV18 to TRBJ1-2; 12 nucleotides line up with TRBD1. Germline V gene data show CDR1 as KGHSH and CDR2 as LQKENI. V lost 6 bases to trimming and J lost 6 bases; unmatched junction nucleotides: 5. The CDR3 has 14 amino acids. CDR3 residues: CASSPRDRGHGYTF. In DNA form, the CDR3 reads TGTGCCAGCTCCCCCAGGGACAGGGGGCATGGCTACACCTTC.

The chain uses TRBV7-2 and TRBJ1-1; D gene ambiguous. The CDR3 spans 17 residues. V shed 2 bases and J shed 1 base, with 17 bases lying between them. Germline CDR1 SGHTA, CDR2 FQGNSA. CDR3 amino acids: CASSLLDMGFPNTEAFF. Here the CDR3 DNA reads TGTGCCAGCAGCTTATTAGATATGGGCTTCCCGAACACTGAAGCTTTCTTT.

This chain joins TRBV12-5 and TRBJ2-1, with D unresolved. This CDR3 is built from 17 residues. Germline CDR1 reads LGHNT; CDR2 reads FRNRAP. V was clipped by 3 bases and J by 0 bases, with 15 bases between them. CDR3 coding DNA: TGTGCTAGTGGTTTTGTTCAGTTTTTTCGCTCCTACAATGAGCAGTTCTTC. It translates to CASGFVQFFRSYNEQFF.

This chain links TRBV6-6 with TRBJ1-4; no clear D. Germline CDR1 MNHNY, CDR2 SVGAGI (reference sequence). This CDR3 region has 14 residues. V lost 0 bases and J lost 2, with 4 bases in between. The CDR3 region is CASSYSLTNEKLFF. In DNA form, the CDR3 reads TGTGCCAGCAGTTACTCGTTGACTAATGAAAAACTGTTTTTT.

CDR3 sequence reads: CASSPDRDSPLHF. CDR3 DNA sequence: TGTGCCAGCAGCCCGGACAGGGATTCACCCCTCCACTTT. The V call is TRBV5-6, the J call TRBJ1-6; the match to TRBD1 covers 8 bases. V dropped 4 bases and J dropped 8; count of bases not matched to a gene: 2. The CDR3 totals 13 residues. The germline V gene encodes CDR1 SGHDT and CDR2 YYEEEE.

This rearrangement joins TRBV7-2 to TRBJ2-2; no clear D gene. CDR3 length: 12 amino acids. Per germline, CDR1 SGHTA and CDR2 FQGNSA. Trimming took off 1 base at V and 6 bases at J, with 3 bases between the two ends. CDR3 amino acids: CASSLGAGELFF. The CDR3 DNA reads as TGTGCCAGCAGCTTAGGGGCCGGGGAGCTGTTTTTT.